This T cell receptor (beta chain) was retrieved from a study of shared clonotypes between healthy human individuals. Across the whole study: Per donor, CD8 memory used one plate, CD8 naive used two, CD4 memory used three and CD4 naive used three.

Memory CD4+ cells were the fraction left after CD45RA+ naive selection. As regards this clone: Its cognate antigen is unknown.

The CDR3 is 14 amino acids. CDR1 and CDR2 (germline): SGDLS, YYNGEE. Trimming stripped 0 bases from V and 4 bases from J, with 10 bases between. Findings and caveats of the study: The expectation was that sequencing depth would affect clonotype sharing among donors.

The data were produced by immunoSEQ multiplex PCR, yet TCRdb's version contains in-frame clones alone and is incomplete. Of approximately 2.5 million clones in the sample, more than 85% are singletons; the top ten hold around 0.4%. The genes are TRBV9 and TRBJ2-5; D perhaps matches TRBD1 (6 bases). The sample comprised naive CD4+ T cells from PBMCs. Subset given: CD45RA+ positively selected. The clonotype comes from a young man in good health. Some clones in this sample may be carry-over from other donors' samples. The CDR3 DNA reads as TGTGCCAGCAGCGTAGGGACAGTGACAGAGACCCAGTACTTC. It codes for CASSVGTVTETQYF.